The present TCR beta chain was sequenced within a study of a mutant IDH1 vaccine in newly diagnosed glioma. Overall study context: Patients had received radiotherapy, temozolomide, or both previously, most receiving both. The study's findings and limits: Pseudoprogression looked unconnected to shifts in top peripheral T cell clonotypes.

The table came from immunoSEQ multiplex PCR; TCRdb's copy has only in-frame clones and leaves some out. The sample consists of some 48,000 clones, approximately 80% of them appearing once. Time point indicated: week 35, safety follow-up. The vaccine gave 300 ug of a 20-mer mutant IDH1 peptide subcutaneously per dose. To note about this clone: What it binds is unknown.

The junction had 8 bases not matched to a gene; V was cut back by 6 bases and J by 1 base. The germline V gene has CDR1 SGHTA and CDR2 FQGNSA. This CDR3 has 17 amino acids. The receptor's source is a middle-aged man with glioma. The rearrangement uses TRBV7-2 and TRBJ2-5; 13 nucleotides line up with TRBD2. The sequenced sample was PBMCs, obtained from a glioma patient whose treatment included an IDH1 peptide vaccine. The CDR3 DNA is TGTGCCAGCAGGCGGTACGGGACTAGCGGGGTCCAAGAGACCCAGTACTTC. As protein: CASRRYGTSGVQETQYF.